One sample yielded the 28 T cell receptor beta chains listed below, sequenced in a study of graft-versus-host responses after intestinal transplantation. Antigens of these TCRs are unknown. Assay used: immunoSEQ multiplex PCR; TCRdb lists only in-frame clones, some missing. In the table there are 65,000 to 90,000 clones, 85% to 95% of which are singletons. The specimen comprised unstimulated CD8+ T cells sorted from spleen or lymph node cells, sampled before transplant. Source of these receptors: a human donor who was the organ donor for an intestinal transplant.

The rearrangement links TRBV5-1 to TRBJ2-2, with TRBD2 matching 7 bases. V shed 4 bases and J 4 bases; nucleotides not matched to a gene: 10. The CDR3 has 16 amino acids. Germline V gene sequence: CDR1 SGHRS, CDR2 YFSETQ. The CDR3 DNA is TGCGCCAGCAGCCCGATGACTAGCTCAGGCACCGGGGAGCTGTTTTTT. It is translated as CASSPMTSSGTGELFF.

This clone has a single count. The chain carries TRBV27 and TRBJ2-6; 11 nucleotides agree with TRBD2. J was trimmed by 2 bases and V by 6 bases; bases with no gene match: 3. There are 16 residues in the CDR3. CDR1 and CDR2 from the germline V gene are MNHEY and SMNVEV (reference sequence). The CDR3 here is CASRNSGGAGANVLTF. The CDR3 DNA is TGTGCCAGCAGAAATAGCGGGGGGGCTGGGGCCAACGTCCTGACTTTC.

The rearrangement joins TRBV13 to TRBJ2-2; no clear D gene. V was trimmed by 5 bases and J by 4 bases, leaving 17 bases between them. The CDR3 sequence is 16 residues long. The germline gives CDR1 PRHDT, CDR2 FYEKMQ (reference sequence). The CDR3, as DNA: TGTGCCAGCAGCGCCCGCCTCCGGGTCCGCACCGGGGAGCTGTTTTTT. As protein: CASSARLRVRTGELFF.

This chain uses TRBV19 with TRBJ1-2, with 9 nucleotides matching TRBD1. Germline CDR1 is LNHDA and CDR2 is SQIVND (reference sequence). V was pared by 5 bases and J by 3 bases, with 7 bases of the junction left unmatched. This CDR3 spans 15 amino acids. The CDR3 protein is CASSPRTGVDYGYTF. The DNA of the CDR3 is TGTGCCAGTAGTCCCCGGACAGGGGTAGACTATGGCTACACCTTC.

The gene calls are TRBV4-1 and TRBJ2-2, with D tentatively TRBD1 (6 bases). This CDR3 region has 16 residues. CDR1 and CDR2 (germline): MGHRA, YSYEKL. V lost 3 bases and J 1 base, leaving 12 bases between the germline ends. In nucleotides, the CDR3 is TGCGCCAGCAGCCACTGGCCGGGACAGAACACCGGGGAGCTGTTTTTT. It specifies CASSHWPGQNTGELFF.

The J gene is TRBJ2-2, the V gene TRBV28; D may be TRBD2 (6 bases). This CDR3 is 17 amino acids long. The V gene lost 1 base and the J gene lost 3 bases, with 15 bases spanning the gap. The germline CDR1 and CDR2 sequences are MDHEN and SYDVKM. The CDR3 is CASSLFPLERDTGELFF. The CDR3 nucleotides read TGTGCCAGCAGTTTATTCCCCTTGGAGCGGGACACCGGGGAGCTGTTTTTT.

This chain joins TRBV6-5 and TRBJ1-1; D possibly corresponds to TRBD1 (5 bases). Germline V gene data show CDR1 as MNHEY and CDR2 as SVGAGI. Trimming took 5 bases from V and 3 from J, leaving 10 bases between them. This CDR3 spans 13 amino acids. CDR3 amino acids: CASSHDSYTEAFF. CDR3 DNA: TGTGCCAGCAGTCATGACAGTTACACTGAAGCTTTCTTT.

To note about this clone: Other nucleotide sequences in the sample specify the same CDR3. The J gene is TRBJ2-2, the V gene TRBV7-9, with D unresolved. Germline CDR1 reads SEHNR; CDR2 reads FQNEAQ (reference sequence). The CDR3 covers 11 residues. With 7 bases removed from V and 5 bases from J, the gap between germline ends came to 5 bases. The CDR3 loop is CASTGTGELFF. The CDR3 nucleotides read TGTGCCAGCACCGGTACCGGGGAGCTGTTTTTT.

This sequence joins TRBV2 and TRBJ2-1, with a possible D match to TRBD1 (6 bases). The V end lost 2 bases, the J end lost 3 bases, and 14 bases lay between the germline ends. The V gene's germline CDR1 is SNHLY and CDR2 FYNNEI. This CDR3 is built from 16 residues. CDR3 DNA sequence: TGTGCCAGCAGTGAATCAGGGGTTCAGGGCTACAATGAGCAGTTCTTC. Translated: CASSESGVQGYNEQFF.

The CDR3, as DNA: TGTGCCAGCAGCTTAGGGGACTCCTATGGCTACACCTTC. This sequence encodes CASSLGDSYGYTF. This chain links TRBV7-8 with TRBJ1-2; the D gene is possibly TRBD1 (5 bases). The CDR3 has 13 residues. Germline values: CDR1 SGHVS, CDR2 FQNEAQ. Trimming removed 1 base at V and 4 bases at J, with 7 bases between.

J is TRBJ2-3 and V is TRBV7-3; TRBD2 agrees at 8 bases. The CDR3 contains 16 residues. The J segment lost 2 bases and the V segment lost 5 bases, leaving 9 bases of the junction unmatched. CDR1 is SGHTA and CDR2 is FQGTGA in the germline V gene. The CDR3 here is CASSPPPAGDTDTQYF. CDR3 DNA: TGTGCCAGCAGCCCCCCCCCAGCGGGGGACACAGATACGCAGTATTTT.

The V and J genes are TRBV2 and TRBJ1-3; D uncertain. Germline CDR1 reads SNHLY; CDR2 reads FYNNEI. The CDR3 is 12 amino acids. The V gene lost 6 bases and the J gene lost 2 bases, with 5 bases spanning the gap. CDR3 DNA sequence: TGTGCCAGCAGCGGGGCTGGAAACACCATATATTTT. Residues: CASSGAGNTIYF.

The V call is TRBV7-9, the J call TRBJ2-3; 12 bases map to TRBD2. V lost 4 bases, J lost 1 base, and 0 bases stayed unmatched. The length of the CDR3 is 15 residues. Germline V gene sequence: CDR1 SEHNR, CDR2 FQNEAQ (reference sequence). CDR3 coding DNA: TGTGCCAGCAGCTGGACTAGCGGGGGCACAGATACGCAGTATTTT. This codes for CASSWTSGGTDTQYF.

The chain employs TRBV11-2 and TRBJ2-7; 7 bases align to TRBD1. This CDR3 is built from 14 residues. With 5 bases clipped from V and 2 bases from J, the junction kept 6 bases outside the gene matches. Germline assignment: CDR1 SGHAT and CDR2 FQNNGV. The CDR3 region has the DNA TGTGCCAGCAGCACAGGACAGGAAGCCTACGAGCAGTACTTC. This gives the protein CASSTGQEAYEQYF.

This chain joins TRBV11-2 and TRBJ2-1, with 11 positions matching TRBD1. Per germline, CDR1 SGHAT and CDR2 FQNNGV. The CDR3 is made up of 13 amino acids. The junction had 3 bases not matched to a gene; V was cut back by 10 bases and J by 4 bases. CDR3 residues: CAIGTGGYNEQFF. DNA for the CDR3: TGTGCCATTGGGACAGGGGGTTACAATGAGCAGTTCTTC.

The chain combines TRBV19 with TRBJ1-1, with D uncertain. The V end was cut by 0 bases, the J end by 7 bases, with 9 bases between. The CDR3 length is 13 residues. Germline values: CDR1 LNHDA, CDR2 SQIVND (reference sequence). Written as DNA, the CDR3 is TGTGCCAGTAGTATAGATCTGTCGTTTGAAGCTTTCTTT. Residues: CASSIDLSFEAFF.

The CDR3 loop reads CASSLDLFGPGDTQYF. In nucleotides, the CDR3 is TGTGCCAGCAGCTTGGACTTGTTTGGGCCCGGTGATACGCAGTATTTT. This rearrangement joins TRBV5-5 to TRBJ2-3, with D unresolved. V gave up 0 bases and J gave up 6 bases, with 17 bases separating them. From germline, CDR1 is SGHKS and CDR2 YYEKEE (reference sequence). The CDR3 loop spans 16 amino acids.

V usage is TRBV30 and J usage is TRBJ1-1, with 7 bases aligning to TRBD1. The J segment lost 6 bases and the V segment lost 7 bases, leaving 5 bases of the junction unmatched. The CDR3 is made up of 11 amino acids. Germline V gives CDR1 GTSNPN, CDR2 SVGIG (reference sequence). The CDR3 is CASRQGAEAFF. The CDR3 region has the DNA TGTGCCTCTCGACAGGGCGCTGAAGCTTTCTTT.

The J gene is TRBJ2-5, the V gene TRBV15; D is unclear. The germline CDR1 and CDR2 sequences are LNHNV and YYDKDF (reference sequence). The CDR3 runs to 15 residues. Trimming left V 1 base short and J 5 bases short, with 14 bases between. The DNA for the CDR3 is TGTGCCACCAGCAGAGGAGTAGAGTCCCTCGAGACCCAGTACTTC. Protein sequence: CATSRGVESLETQYF. Together with reference TRBV15 and TRBJ2-5, the CDR3 gives the full variable domain: DAMVIQNPRYQVTQFGKPVTLSCSQTLNHNVMYWYQQKSSQAPKLLFHYYDKDFNNEADTPDNFQSRRPNTSFCFLDIRSPGLGDTAMYLCATSRGVESLETQYFGPGTRLLVL.

This clone was seen just once. The V call is TRBV9, the J call TRBJ2-2, with D possibly TRBD2 on 7 matching bases. In germline, CDR1 is SGDLS, CDR2 YYNGEE. There are 14 residues in the CDR3. Trimming took off 3 bases at V and 6 bases at J, with 12 bases between the two ends. CDR3 DNA sequence: TGTGCCAGCAGCGCCGGCGGGGGCCCCGGGGAGCTGTTTTTT. The encoded protein is CASSAGGGPGELFF.

V usage is TRBV7-8 and J usage is TRBJ1-2, with D tentatively TRBD1 (6 bases). Trimming cost V 3 bases and J 4 bases, with 12 bases left between them. The CDR3 totals 14 residues. Germline assignment: CDR1 SGHVS and CDR2 FQNEAQ. This CDR3 is CASSLSGGGYGYTF. The CDR3, as DNA: TGTGCCAGCAGCTTGAGCGGGGGCGGCTATGGCTACACCTTC.

The chain couples TRBV11-2 to TRBJ2-3; 11 nucleotides match TRBD1. Germline CDR1 SGHAT, CDR2 FQNNGV. This CDR3 is built from 15 residues. V lost 5 bases and J lost 3; bases outside the gene matches: 4. The CDR3 sequence is CASSRTGGWTDTQYF. The CDR3 bases are TGTGCCAGCAGCCGGACAGGGGGCTGGACAGATACGCAGTATTTT.

J is TRBJ2-5 and V is TRBV4-1; TRBD2 agrees at 8 bases. Per the germline V gene, CDR1 is MGHRA and CDR2 is YSYEKL. The length of the CDR3 is 16 residues. The V gene end was trimmed by 1 base and the J gene end by 5 bases; junction bases not matched to a gene: 9. The CDR3 spells CASSQAPGGPGETQYF. The CDR3, as DNA: TGCGCCAGCAGCCAAGCCCCGGGGGGGCCGGGGGAGACCCAGTACTTC.

The gene calls are TRBV5-1 and TRBJ1-2; D uncertain. CDR1 SGHRS and CDR2 YFSETQ come from the germline V gene. Deletions cut 0 bases from V and 11 bases from J, with 17 bases between. The CDR3 extends over 14 amino acids. The CDR3 nucleotides are TGCGCCAGCAGCTTGGTAGCTCCACCCCTTGGGTACACCTTC. It translates to CASSLVAPPLGYTF.

This clone was recorded a few times. The chain links TRBV21-1 to TRBJ1-1; no check of the table's D call, TRBD1, against the DNA was made. TRBV21-1 is deemed a pseudogene. This CDR3 spans 13 amino acids. The CDR3 bases are TGTGCCAGCCTCGACAGGGGGTACACTGAAGCTTTCTTT. Its translation is CASLDRGYTEAFF.

CDR3 residues: CASLDTGLEQYF. CDR3 DNA sequence: TGTGCCAGCTTGGACACAGGTTTGGAGCAGTACTTC. The rearrangement uses TRBV6-5 and TRBJ2-7; D possibly corresponds to TRBD1 (5 bases). Germline V CDR1 and CDR2: MNHEY, SVGAGI. The V gene lost 8 bases and the J gene lost 7 bases, with 15 bases spanning the gap. There are 12 residues in the CDR3.

This clone was seen once. The rearrangement links TRBV9 to TRBJ1-1; no clear D. The CDR3 covers 15 residues. V lost 0 bases and J 4 bases, leaving 13 bases between the germline ends. CDR1 is SGDLS, CDR2 YYNGEE, per germline. The CDR3 loop reads CASSVGWGESTEAFF. As DNA, the CDR3 is TGTGCCAGCAGCGTAGGCTGGGGAGAGAGCACTGAAGCTTTCTTT.

This clone was observed a single time. The chain has TRBV4-2 and TRBJ1-3, with 9 bases that match TRBD1. Germline-derived CDR1 and CDR2 are LGHNA and YNFKEQ. The length of the CDR3 is 16 residues. Germline trimming cut 4 bases from V and 2 bases from J; bases unmatched to any gene: 6. For the CDR3, the DNA is TGTGCCAGCAGCCTAACCGGGACAGGGACTGGAAACACCATATATTTT. This gives the protein CASSLTGTGTGNTIYF.